What follows describes a single TCR beta chain. Antigen unknown. TCRdb re-analyzed the 5' RACE reads; it lists each CDR3 protein once, without DNA. In total, the table holds some 410,000 distinct CDR3 sequences. This record comes from a study of T cells expressing NK-cell markers. Findings of the study overall: Expanded clones of NKG2C+ T cells had an unclear HCMV specificity.

Germline CDR1 is DFQATT and CDR2 is SNEGSKA (reference sequence). CDR3 length equals 16 residues. This clonotype was sampled from a woman aged 18-70 years in good health. What was sequenced was blood T cells: a sorted CD56 or NKG2C T cell subset, CD4+ or CD8+ T cells, or bulk PBMC T cells (not recorded which). This chain uses TRBV20-1 with TRBJ2-1; TCRdb reports TRBD1, a call that lacks DNA to check it against. The CDR3 reads CSARDIGGGLFNEQFF.